These 29 T cell receptor beta chains share one sample of origin, sequenced in a study of shared clonotypes between healthy human individuals. Naivety among CD8 cells was defined by CD45RO negativity and positive CCR7 selection, thereby excluding terminally differentiated effector memory CD45RA+ cells. Here immunoSEQ multiplex PCR was the method, and the copy in TCRdb shows in-frame clones only, minus some. The table lists some 1,900,000 clones, just under 95% of them singletons, with approximately 1.2% in the top ten. Source material: naive CD8+ T cells sorted from blood. Receptors originate from a man aged 18-30 years in good health.

V is TRBV29-1 and J is TRBJ2-7; D may match TRBD1 or TRBD2 (5 bases each). CDR1 is SQVTM, CDR2 ANQGSEA, per germline. The CDR3 sequence is 12 residues long. Trimming left V 4 bases short and J 4 bases short, with 11 bases between. CDR3 DNA: TGCAGCGTTGGGGACGGAGTGTACGAGCAGTACTTC. It specifies CSVGDGVYEQYF.

The chain has TRBV7-9 and TRBJ2-3, with 13 bases that match TRBD2. The V segment lost 4 bases and the J segment 4 bases; nucleotides outside the gene matches: 5. The V gene's germline CDR1 is SEHNR and CDR2 FQNEAQ (reference sequence). The length of the CDR3 is 16 residues. CDR3 nucleotide sequence: TGTGCCAGCAGCTCCTGGACTAGCGGGAGTGCAGATACGCAGTATTTT. Its protein product is CASSSWTSGSADTQYF. Variable domain in full (rest from reference TRBV7-9 and TRBJ2-3): DTGVSQNPRHKITKRGQNVTFRCDPISEHNRLYWYRQTLGQGPEFLTYFQNEAQLEKSRLLSDRFSAERPKGSFSTLEIQRTEQGDSAMYLCASSSWTSGSADTQYFGPGTRLTVL.

V usage is TRBV9 and J usage is TRBJ2-3; D possibly corresponds to TRBD2 (6 bases). With 3 bases removed from V and 2 bases from J, the gap between germline ends came to 16 bases. There are 16 residues in the CDR3. Germline CDR1 reads SGDLS; CDR2 reads YYNGEE. The CDR3 sequence: CASSGWGGGTTDTQYF. CDR3 DNA: TGTGCCAGCAGCGGATGGGGCGGAGGGACCACAGATACGCAGTATTTT.

The V call is TRBV28, the J call TRBJ2-1; tentatively, D is TRBD2 (6 bases). The CDR3 is 11 amino acids. Germline CDR1 MDHEN, CDR2 SYDVKM. V was clipped by 4 bases and J by 10 bases, with 8 bases between them. The CDR3 loop reads CASSWGVEQFF. The CDR3 nucleotides read TGTGCCAGCAGTTGGGGGGTGGAGCAGTTCTTC. Using reference TRBV28 and TRBJ2-1 for the parts outside the CDR3, the full variable domain is DVKVTQSSRYLVKRTGEKVFLECVQDMDHENMFWYRQDPGLGLRLIYFSYDVKMKEKGDIPEGYSVSREKKERFSLILESASTNQTSMYLCASSWGVEQFFGPGTRLTVL.

The chain recombines TRBV7-2 with TRBJ2-1; D not certain. CDR1 is SGHTA, CDR2 FQGNSA, per germline. This CDR3 region has 16 residues. With 1 base removed from V and 6 bases from J, the gap between germline ends came to 16 bases. CDR3 DNA: TGTGCCAGCAGCTTAGGGTGGACCTACCACGCCAATGAGCAGTTCTTC. It codes for CASSLGWTYHANEQFF.

This chain connects TRBV9 to TRBJ2-7; 8 bases map to TRBD1. V lost 2 bases and J lost 5; bases outside the gene matches: 12. Germline CDR1 and CDR2: SGDLS and YYNGEE. CDR3 size: 16 residues. The CDR3 loop reads CASSVYAGTGLDEQYF. The DNA of the CDR3 is TGTGCCAGCAGCGTTTACGCCGGGACAGGATTAGACGAGCAGTACTTC.

This clone was seen only once. The same CDR3 can be traced to other DNA sequences in this sample. CDR3 nucleotides: TGTGCCAGCAGTTACGAGGGGCCCTCCTACAATGAGCAGTTCTTC. This codes for CASSYEGPSYNEQFF. The chain combines TRBV6-5 with TRBJ2-1; D tentatively fits TRBD1 or TRBD2 (5 bases each). Germline V gene sequence: CDR1 MNHEY, CDR2 SVGAGI. Deletions cut 2 bases from V and 0 bases from J, with 8 bases between. The CDR3 has 15 residues.

The chain employs TRBV29-1 and TRBJ2-3; TRBD2 might be the D (5 bases). The V gene lost 6 bases and the J gene lost 3 bases, with 13 bases spanning the gap. This CDR3 contains 13 residues. Germline V CDR1 and CDR2: SQVTM, ANQGSEA. The CDR3 reads CSVREWGTDTQYF. The CDR3 DNA follows: TGCAGCGTGAGGGAATGGGGAACAGATACGCAGTATTTT.

The rearrangement links TRBV10-3 to TRBJ2-1; no clear D. The CDR3 has 16 amino acids. Trimming stripped 1 base from V and 4 bases from J, with 14 bases between. CDR1 is ENHRY, CDR2 SYGVKD, per germline. CDR3: CAISELDTDRYNEQFF. The DNA for the CDR3 is TGTGCCATCAGTGAGTTAGACACCGACCGTTACAATGAGCAGTTCTTC.

This chain links TRBV7-2 with TRBJ1-3, with D uncertain. V was pared by 0 bases and J by 8 bases, with 8 bases between. This CDR3 spans 13 amino acids. Germline CDR1 is SGHTA and CDR2 is FQGNSA. The CDR3 region has the DNA TGTGCCAGCAGCTTAGCGCTATTGGACACCATATATTTT. This sequence encodes CASSLALLDTIYF.

The chain carries TRBV7-3 and TRBJ2-1, with TRBD2 identical over 11 bases. The ends lost 5 bases at V and 3 bases at J; junction bases unmatched: 3. The CDR3 loop spans 15 amino acids. Germline V lookup: CDR1 SGHTA, CDR2 FQGTGA. The chain's CDR3 is CASSRTSGSYNEQFF. DNA for the CDR3: TGTGCCAGCAGCCGTACTAGCGGGAGCTACAATGAGCAGTTCTTC.

This clone occurred once. The chain uses TRBV5-1 and TRBJ1-2, with D unresolved. V was clipped by 4 bases and J by 6 bases, with 10 bases between them. CDR1 and CDR2 from the germline V gene are SGHRS and YFSETQ. The CDR3 runs to 12 residues. The CDR3 nucleotides read TGCGCCAGCAGCCCCACGGGAGATGGCTACACCTTC. This codes for CASSPTGDGYTF.

The rearrangement links TRBV9 to TRBJ1-4; TRBD1 agrees at 11 bases. Per the germline V gene, CDR1 is SGDLS and CDR2 is YYNGEE. V was clipped by 4 bases and J by 6 bases; unmatched bases: 8. There are 16 residues in the CDR3. CDR3 bases: TGTGCCAGCAGCCATACCAGGACAGGGGGCGATGAAAAACTGTTTTTT. Translating it yields CASSHTRTGGDEKLFF.

The chain carries TRBV10-2 and TRBJ2-1; TRBD1 aligns across 9 bases. The CDR3 length is 15 residues. Trimming took 6 bases from V and 5 from J; bases not matched to a gene: 8. CDR1 and CDR2 from the germline V gene are WSHSY and SAAADI. The CDR3 loop reads CASRGPGQGDNEQFF. CDR3 nucleotides: TGCGCCAGCAGGGGACCGGGACAGGGAGACAATGAGCAGTTCTTC.

This chain joins TRBV7-9 and TRBJ2-1, with D unresolved. In germline, CDR1 is SEHNR, CDR2 FQNEAQ (reference sequence). The CDR3 contains 13 residues. The V end was cut by 5 bases, the J end by 4 bases, with 9 bases between. As DNA, the CDR3 is TGTGCCAGCAGCCCCTACGGTTACAATGAGCAGTTCTTC. This encodes CASSPYGYNEQFF.

J is TRBJ2-7 and V is TRBV4-1; 7 bases align to TRBD1. Germline loops: CDR1 MGHRA, CDR2 YSYEKL. The length of the CDR3 is 14 residues. Trimming removed 4 bases from V and 4 bases from J; junction bases left unmatched: 7. The CDR3 is CASSRTGTAYEQYF. The DNA of the CDR3 is TGCGCCAGCAGCCGAACCGGGACAGCATACGAGCAGTACTTC.

This clone was picked up a small number of times. The chain recombines TRBV9 with TRBJ1-5; TRBD1 matches 8 bases. The CDR3 loop spans 13 amino acids. Germline CDR1 SGDLS, CDR2 YYNGEE. V lost 5 bases to trimming and J lost 4 bases; unmatched junction nucleotides: 2. DNA for the CDR3: TGTGCCAGCAGTACAGGGGGGAATCAGCCCCAGCATTTT. Translating it yields CASSTGGNQPQHF. The whole variable domain, filled in from reference TRBV9 and TRBJ1-5, reads DSGVTQTPKHLITATGQRVTLRCSPRSGDLSVYWYQQSLDQGLQFLIQYYNGEERAKGNILERFSAQQFPDLHSELNLSSLELGDSALYFCASSTGGNQPQHFGDGTRLSIL.

The rearrangement links TRBV19 to TRBJ2-5; D is ambiguous. Trimming took 1 base from V and 6 from J, leaving 9 bases between them. Germline lookup yields CDR1 LNHDA and CDR2 SQIVND (reference sequence). The CDR3 spans 13 residues. CDR3 DNA sequence: TGTGCCAGTAGTATAGGAGGTTGGCAGACCCAGTACTTC. Encoded protein: CASSIGGWQTQYF.

This clone was recorded only once. J is TRBJ1-5 and V is TRBV10-3; tentative D call: TRBD1 (5 bases). The CDR3 totals 16 residues. The V gene's germline CDR1 is ENHRY and CDR2 SYGVKD. V lost 0 bases, J lost 5 bases, and 14 bases lay in between. The CDR3 reads CAISESGGEGDQPQHF. CDR3 sequence (DNA): TGTGCCATCAGTGAGTCGGGAGGGGAGGGTGATCAGCCCCAGCATTTT.

The chain combines TRBV4-1 with TRBJ2-1; TRBD1 matches 8 bases. CDR1 MGHRA and CDR2 YSYEKL come from the germline V gene. CDR3 length equals 13 residues. Germline trimming cut 1 base from V and 9 bases from J; bases unmatched to any gene: 2. CDR3 sequence reads: CASSQVTGAEQFF. The CDR3, as DNA: TGCGCCAGCAGCCAAGTGACAGGGGCTGAGCAGTTCTTC.

The V call is TRBV4-1, the J call TRBJ2-7, with D unresolved. V lost 0 bases, J lost 3 bases, and 12 bases lay in between. The germline V gene has CDR1 MGHRA and CDR2 YSYEKL. This CDR3 spans 15 amino acids. Written as DNA, the CDR3 is TGCGCCAGCAGCCAAGAGTCTGGGAAAAGCTACGAGCAGTACTTC. It specifies CASSQESGKSYEQYF.

This rearrangement joins TRBV27 to TRBJ2-6, with D uncertain. Germline V gene data show CDR1 as MNHEY and CDR2 as SMNVEV (reference sequence). V shed 6 bases and J shed 0 bases, with 9 bases lying between them. The CDR3 covers 15 residues. As DNA, the CDR3 is TGTGCCAGCAGCCCCCTCCCCTCTGGGGCCAACGTCCTGACTTTC. As protein: CASSPLPSGANVLTF.

The CDR3 reads CAWQMTGGAEAFF. CDR3 in DNA: TGTGCCTGGCAAATGACAGGGGGAGCTGAAGCTTTCTTT. The chain combines TRBV30 with TRBJ1-1; 9 positions agree with TRBD1. In germline, CDR1 is GTSNPN, CDR2 SVGIG (reference sequence). With 5 bases clipped from V and 6 bases from J, the junction kept 7 bases outside the gene matches. The CDR3 extends over 13 amino acids.

V usage is TRBV27 and J usage is TRBJ1-2, with a tentative D call TRBD1 (6 bases). The CDR3 length is 13 residues. Looked up from germline, CDR1 is MNHEY and CDR2 is SMNVEV (reference sequence). The V gene lost 8 bases and the J gene lost 4 bases, with 14 bases spanning the gap. The CDR3 nucleotides read TGTGCCAGCGGTCCAGGGGCCTTCTATGGCTACACCTTC. Amino acid sequence: CASGPGAFYGYTF.

The CDR3 is CATSAGGGATYEQYF. In nucleotides, the CDR3 is TGTGCCACCAGCGCAGGCGGGGGGGCCACCTACGAGCAGTACTTC. The rearrangement joins TRBV15 to TRBJ2-7, with TRBD2 matching over 9 bases. The CDR3 extends over 15 amino acids. The J segment lost 2 bases and the V segment lost 5 bases, leaving 7 bases of the junction unmatched. Germline V gives CDR1 LNHNV, CDR2 YYDKDF (reference sequence).

This chain uses TRBV30 with TRBJ2-7; either TRBD1 or TRBD2 may fit D (6 bases each). The ends were cut back, 4 bases at V and 4 bases at J, with 14 bases in the middle. Germline lookup yields CDR1 GTSNPN and CDR2 SVGIG (reference sequence). The CDR3 contains 13 residues. CDR3 coding DNA: TGTGCCTGGAAGGGGGGATCCCCTTACGAGCAGTACTTC. It is translated as CAWKGGSPYEQYF.

There are a few counts of this clone. The chain links TRBV2 to TRBJ1-5, with TRBD1 as a possible D gene (5 bases). Germline lookup yields CDR1 SNHLY and CDR2 FYNNEI. The V and J ends lost 4 bases and 1 base respectively, with 8 bases between them. The CDR3 sequence is 14 residues long. CDR3 in DNA: TGTGCCAGCAGTGCAGGGATGAGCAATCAGCCCCAGCATTTT. Protein: CASSAGMSNQPQHF.

The chain employs TRBV19 and TRBJ2-7; the D is unclear. Germline loops: CDR1 LNHDA, CDR2 SQIVND (reference sequence). This CDR3 spans 12 amino acids. V lost 0 bases and J 7 bases, leaving 7 bases between the germline ends. CDR3 DNA sequence: TGTGCCAGTAGTATAGATCGGCGGGAGCAGTACTTC. Translated, it gives CASSIDRREQYF.

The gene calls are TRBV7-9 and TRBJ2-7; no clear D gene. V gave up 4 bases and J gave up 6 bases, with 13 bases separating them. This CDR3 is 13 amino acids long. Germline V gives CDR1 SEHNR, CDR2 FQNEAQ (reference sequence). As DNA, the CDR3 is TGTGCCAGCAGCTCGACACAAACACCCGAGCAGTACTTC. Residues: CASSSTQTPEQYF.